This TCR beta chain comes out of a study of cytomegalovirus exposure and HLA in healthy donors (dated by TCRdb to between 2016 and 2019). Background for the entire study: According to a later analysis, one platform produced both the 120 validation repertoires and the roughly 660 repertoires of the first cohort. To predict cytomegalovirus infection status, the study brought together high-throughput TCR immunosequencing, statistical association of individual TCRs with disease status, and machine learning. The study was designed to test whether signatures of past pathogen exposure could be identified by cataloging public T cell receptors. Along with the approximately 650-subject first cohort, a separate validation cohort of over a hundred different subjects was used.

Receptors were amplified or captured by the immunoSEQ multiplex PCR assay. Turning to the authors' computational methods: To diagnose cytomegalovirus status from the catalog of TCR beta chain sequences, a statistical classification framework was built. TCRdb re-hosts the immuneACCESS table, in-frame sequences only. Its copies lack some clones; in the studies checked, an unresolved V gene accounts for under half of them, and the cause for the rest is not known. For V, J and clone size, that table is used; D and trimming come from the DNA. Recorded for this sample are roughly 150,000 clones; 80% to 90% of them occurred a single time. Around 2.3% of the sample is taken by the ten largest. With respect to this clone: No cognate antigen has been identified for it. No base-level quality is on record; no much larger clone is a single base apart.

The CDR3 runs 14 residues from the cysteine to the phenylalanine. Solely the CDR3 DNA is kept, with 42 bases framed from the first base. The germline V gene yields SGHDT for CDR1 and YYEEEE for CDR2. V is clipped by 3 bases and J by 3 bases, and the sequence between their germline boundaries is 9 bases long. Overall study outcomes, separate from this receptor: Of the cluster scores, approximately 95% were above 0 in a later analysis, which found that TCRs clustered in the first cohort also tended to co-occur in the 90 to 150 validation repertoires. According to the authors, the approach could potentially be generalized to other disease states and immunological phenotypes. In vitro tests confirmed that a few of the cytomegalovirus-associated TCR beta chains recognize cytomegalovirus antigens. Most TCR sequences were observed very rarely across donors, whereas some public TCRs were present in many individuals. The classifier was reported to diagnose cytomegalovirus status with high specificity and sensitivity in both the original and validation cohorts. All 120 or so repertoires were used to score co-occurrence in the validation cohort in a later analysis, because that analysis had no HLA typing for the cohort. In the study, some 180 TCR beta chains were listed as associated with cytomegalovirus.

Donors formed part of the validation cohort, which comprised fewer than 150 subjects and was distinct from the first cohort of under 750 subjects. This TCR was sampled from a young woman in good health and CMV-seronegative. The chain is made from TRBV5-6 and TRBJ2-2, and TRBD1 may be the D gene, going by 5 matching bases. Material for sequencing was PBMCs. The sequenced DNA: TGTGCCAGCAGCTCGGACACTTACACCGGGGAGCTGTTTTTT. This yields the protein CASSSDTYTGELFF.